One T cell receptor (beta chain) is described in this entry. Which antigen it targets is not known. No base quality values were provided; no much bigger clone lies one nucleotide off. The data were taken from a study of cytomegalovirus exposure and HLA in healthy donors (dated by TCRdb to 2016 to 2017). In terms of the full investigation: According to an earlier analysis of 550 to 700 of the donors, about 170 million T cells yielded roughly 110 million unique TCR beta sequences and about 300 Gb of sequence data. Donor age, sex, ethnicity and CMV serostatus were compiled together with the repertoire data. Genome-wide SNP genotypes for about 60% of the roughly 700 donors were used in a later genetic analysis, which treated that subset as a discovery cohort. The study was designed to test whether signatures of past pathogen exposure could be identified by cataloging public T cell receptors. The later analysis used no new phenotypic data to find candidate immune exposures, relying instead on TCR beta sequences and their occurrence across donors. An early release that covered some 640 HLA-typed donors contained 250 to 350 gigabases of sequencing data and approximately 85 million unique TCR sequences. The study profiled the T cell repertoires of about 640 subjects by immunosequencing and related them to cytomegalovirus serostatus. To study patterns of TCR occurrence, a later analysis re-analyzed previously published TCR beta repertoires from under 750 donors and added high-resolution HLA genotyping. The study combined high-throughput TCR immunosequencing, statistical association of individual TCRs with disease status, and machine learning to predict cytomegalovirus infection status. A separate validation cohort of over 95 different subjects was used in addition to the 666-subject first cohort. The number of donors typed differed by locus, with roughly 629-640 for A, B, C, DRB1 and DQB1, around 520 for DQA1, 606 for DPA1, and around 460 for DPB1. Class I and class II HLA loci were covered by the typing at four-digit resolution. In an earlier analysis of about 590 of the donors, high-throughput TCR beta sequencing was used to judge whether each TCR beta V gene segment behaved as functional or pseudogenic. On average, roughly 240,000 unique TCR beta nucleotide sequences were sequenced per donor among about 400 genotyped donors of the cohort, with roughly 18% of those sequences being non-productive. Because of strong linkage in the cohort, 4 to 6 DR-DQ haplotypes were treated as single units for association and clustering. Of the 350 to 400 genotyped donors, approximately 80% fell in the genetic ancestry cluster associated with self-reported Caucasian donors. Every discovery cohort repertoire had been produced on one sequencing platform.

Between the V and J ends, shortened by 4 bases and 5 bases respectively, the junction contains 17 bases. Spanning cysteine to phenylalanine, the CDR3 consists of 16 amino acids. CDR3 DNA is the only sequence kept; it has 48 bases, read in frame from the first base. The germline V gene provides CDR1 SGHAT and CDR2 FQNNGV. Beyond this particular receptor, the publication reports: In a later analysis, most CMV-associated TCR beta chains were found to appear HLA-restricted, with HLA associations seemingly driven largely by CMV exposure. A cluster of highly shared sequence variants was judged likely to represent a technical artifact of the sequencing pipeline. Because the 87-base-pair reads could not distinguish some IMGT-functional V segments, including TRBV6-2 and TRBV6-3, those segments were excluded. Specific HLA alleles were associated with about 17,000 TCR beta sequences at a false discovery rate of 0.05 in a later analysis. Correlated functional status among segregating V segments might reflect linkage disequilibrium, but an unknown experimental factor could not be ruled out. A further reported finding was that TCR beta sequences accurately predicted the HLA-A and HLA-B alleles for most subjects in the first cohort. CMV serostatus was the only immune exposure information available for the cohort. According to a later analysis, TCR association rates differed among HLA loci, with DRB1 alleles showing the most associated TCRs and HLA-C alleles showing the fewest. In the study, 164 TCR beta chains were listed as associated with cytomegalovirus. The authors suggested that the approach could potentially be generalized to other disease states and immunological phenotypes. In a later analysis, HLA-associated TCR beta chains showed more clonal expansion and lower generation probabilities than non-associated chains that were equally common. This cohort had only TCR beta chains sequenced, and the lack of alpha or paired-chain data limited which features could be detected. Broadly in line with IMGT annotations, most TCR beta V segments showed up in productive rearrangements about 90% or about 30% of the time in an earlier analysis of a few hundred of the donors. Several of the top co-occurrence clusters appeared to be linked to parvovirus B19, influenza, CMV and Epstein-Barr virus, according to a later analysis. The classifier was reported to diagnose cytomegalovirus status with high specificity and sensitivity in both the original cohort and the validation cohort. In vitro tests confirmed that a few of the cytomegalovirus-associated TCR beta chains recognize cytomegalovirus antigens. Roughly uniform sequencing depth across donors was assumed in presence/absence analyses, although this assumption may not hold. Because HLA typing was unavailable for some donors at each locus, only the typed subset was used in association tests. Most TCR sequences were seen in very few donors, while some public TCRs were found in many individuals. Assigning TCR associations to individual alleles was difficult when HLA alleles, especially DR and DQ, strongly co-occurred. According to a later genetic analysis, donors in an Asian-associated ancestry cluster had fewer N-insertions in productive TCRs than the roughly 660-donor mean. Because counts were too low, about 17 rarely observed V segments, including chromosome 9 orphons, were excluded from the earlier analysis of fewer than 650 of the donors. In a later genetic analysis, a missense DCLRE1C variant was associated with V-gene and J-gene trimming of TCR beta chains, and the association was replicated in an independent cohort.

The cohort comprised 710 or so healthy bone marrow donors. All cohort members were sampled while nominally healthy, although unrecorded immune exposures were likely present. The donor tested CMV seronegative and was one of the 352 seronegative cohort members. A peripheral blood sample was collected from each donor, and TCR beta sequencing was performed on peripheral blood mononuclear cells. Genomic DNA extraction from the blood cell samples was performed with the Qiagen DNeasy Blood Extraction Kit. The library was generated by the immunoSEQ multiplex PCR assay. A mixture of 60 forward primers for TCR Vbeta segments and 13 reverse primers for TCR Jbeta segments was used in the multiplex PCR. The CDR3 region of rearranged TCR beta genes was amplified from genomic DNA by a multiplex PCR assay. The amplified TCR beta libraries were sequenced on the Illumina HiSeq System as 87-base-pair reads. As for the original processing: In a later analysis, around 80 million unique TCR beta chains were counted across the roughly 610 repertoires, and approximately 11 million of these chains were shared by at least two donors. Raw reads were error-corrected and collapsed into unique sequences by a nearest-neighbor algorithm in which closely related sequences were merged to remove PCR and sequencing errors. V, D and J gene segments were assigned by aligning CDR3 sequences to IMGT reference sequences. For a sequence to be retained, at least a six-nucleotide match to both a V gene segment and a J gene segment was required. Rearrangements were called productive when the CDR3 lacked stop codons and stayed in frame with V and J; all others were non-productive. Following IMGT convention, CDR3 was defined as the stretch from the second conserved V-encoded cysteine up to the conserved J-encoded phenylalanine. The earlier analysis of about 610 of the donors excluded sequences that lacked an unambiguous match to a single V gene segment. In an earlier analysis of some 590 of the donors, a V segment was called functional when productive rearrangements were above 56.7%, and segregating when the standard deviation between donors exceeded 5%. A statistical classification framework was built to diagnose cytomegalovirus status from the catalog of TCR beta chain sequences. In a later analysis, V and J genes were assigned by comparing TCR nucleotide sequences against IMGT/GENE-DB human TR gene sequences. In a later analysis, CDR3 sequences and most-parsimonious VDJ recombination scenarios were assigned using the TCRdist pipeline. In a later analysis, each TCR beta chain was defined by its CDR3 amino acid sequence together with its V-gene family, and reads without a unique V-gene family were excluded. As a way to deal with suspected cross-contamination and a sequencing artifact, a later analysis dropped approximately 590 nucleotide sequences that were highly shared and had low generation probability. In a later analysis, a clonal expansion index was calculated for each public chain from normalized within-repertoire ranks of inferred template counts. In a later analysis, generation probabilities were computed with a VDJ recombination model fitted to out-of-frame rearrangements, and the resulting probabilities were checked against IGoR. Hypergeometric tests were used in a later analysis to score TCR-TCR, TCR-HLA and TCR-CMV co-occurrence, with a repertoire-size bias correction applied to the TCR pairs. A later analysis estimated false discovery rates by permuting HLA or CMV assignments 20 times. In a later analysis, co-occurring TCRs were grouped with DBSCAN, and TCRdist sequence similarity was added when clustering was performed within HLA-allele-positive subsets. Co-occurrence clustering excluded repertoires with fewer than 30,000 or more than 120,000 public chains, plus five with anomalous nucleotide sharing. As stored in TCRdb, this immuneACCESS dataset retains in-frame rearrangements with V and J assigned. A fraction of the clones does not appear; measured against another copy, unresolved V genes explain less than half of the discrepancy, and the remainder lacks a known reason. That table supplies the V and J calls and clone size; D and trimming were determined from the DNA. Within this sample are 100,000 to 150,000 clones, with about 74% of them counted one time only. Of the sample, roughly 3.2% falls within the top ten clones.

Source material: PBMCs. The TCR originated in a man between 25 and 39 years old in good health and CMV-seronegative. The sequence links TRBV11-2 to TRBJ1-4, with the D gene call left open. The CDR3 is CASSSRWVGGNEKLFF. The bases are TGTGCCAGCAGCTCCCGTTGGGTGGGCGGGAATGAAAAACTGTTTTTT.